Included here is one TCR beta chain sequence, with context. These data come from a study of blood T cell repertoires in COVID-19. Background on the study: Acute-phase and convalescent COVID-19 samples originated in the United States, Italy and Spain. The cDNA or gDNA used as material had been derived from T cells, B-cell-depleted T cells, or PBMCs.

Original handling: Counts of nucleated cells, estimated from reference gene primer amplification, were obtained. Sequencing was performed with immunoSEQ multiplex PCR; in TCRdb, only in-frame clones are kept and a portion is missing. The V and J calls and the clone size are those of that table, but D and trimming were determined from the DNA. The table shows 150,000 or so clones, with approximately 84% occurring only once. CDR1 is MNHEY and CDR2 is SMNVEV in the germline V gene (reference sequence). V lost 4 bases, J lost 7 bases, and 14 bases lay in between. The CDR3 consists of 15 residues. The specimen sequenced was peripheral blood. This receptor was identified in a man aged 40-55 years who had recovered from COVID-19. This chain connects TRBV27 to TRBJ1-6; the D gene is possibly TRBD1 (5 bases). Written as DNA, the CDR3 is TGTGCCAGCAGTTCCGGGGGTGGGTTGAATTCACCCCTCCACTTT. This sequence encodes CASSSGGGLNSPLHF.